These T cell receptor beta chains were read from a single sample in a study of blood T cell repertoires in COVID-19. Assay: immunoSEQ multiplex PCR; the TCRdb copy retains only in-frame clones and omits some. The sample lists more than 90,000 clones, approximately 86% seen once, with 4.5% in the top ten. Sequencing input: peripheral blood. The source is a man aged 35 to 55 with acute or convalescent COVID-19. Each CDR3 is given with its conserved first and last residue. The order of the fields is V gene, D gene, CDR3 protein. D genes are given only for firm matches.

TRBV28 | . | CASRNWAPNEKLFF
TRBV4-1 | . | CASSREDTDTQYF
TRBV10-1 | TRBD1 | CASSESTGGTKTQYF
TRBV12-3/TRBV12-4 | . | CASSGGLNTEAFF
TRBV5-1 | TRBD2 | CASSLTLAEFSYNEQFF
TRBV5-1 | . | CASSPQQSSGNTIYF
TRBV7-2 | . | CASSTPGRLNGPEAFF
TRBV14 | TRBD2 | CASSPGLAVLSYNEQFF
TRBV4-3 | . | CASSQDAMSQAEAFF
TRBV19 | . | CASMGRGLGTDTQYF
TRBV7-2 | . | CASSLGLVTDTQYF
TRBV5-5 | . | CASSLVEGAGNTIYF
TRBV6-5 | . | CASSLDSIQETQYF
TRBV19 | . | CASSTRAGPVGANVLTF
TRBV10-3 | . | CAISDEVKFYGYTF
TRBV30 | . | CAWSMGVELEQFF
TRBV3-1/TRBV3-2 | . | CASSQVGGSYGYTF
TRBV4-2 | TRBD1 | CASSQERDRGRPREKLFF
TRBV25-1 | . | CATLTGSQETQYF
TRBV10-2 | TRBD1 | CASSGPGQGAYEQYF
TRBV6-6 | . | CASIEGRRATEAFF
TRBV10-2 | . | CASRRQTNTGELFF
TRBV3-1/TRBV3-2 | TRBD2 | CASSPRLAGVNEQFF
TRBV30 | . | CAWSVGVNTEAFF
TRBV19 | . | CASKRGSSGNTIYF
TRBV25-1 | . | CASSRGGNTEAFF
TRBV14 | . | CASSQDPDTEAFF
TRBV4-2 | TRBD2 | CASSQLGGSYEQYF
TRBV19 | TRBD2 | CASSIPLAGVANTGELFF
TRBV6-5 | . | CASILRVLANYEQYF
TRBV30 | . | CAWNRGRGGNTIYF
TRBV27 | TRBD1 | CASSLGGQSSYGYTF
TRBV7-9 | . | CASSLTGFYEQYF
TRBV24-1 | TRBD1 | CATGGQGVTSTNVDTQYF
TRBV18 | . | CASSPTWDSFEQFF
TRBV7-3 | . | CASSSDSNYGYTF
TRBV6-1 | TRBD1 | CASSVAGTGVLSNQPQHF
TRBV30 | . | CAWSLQGAHGYTF
TRBV2 | . | CASRLELLSGNTIYF
TRBV19 | TRBD1 | CASSLSWTGGEQYF
TRBV27 | . | CASSLGGAFGNTIYF
TRBV5-6 | . | CASTFYSSYNEQFF
TRBV19 | TRBD2 | CASISLAGGENEQFF
TRBV4-2 | TRBD2 | CASSQPLGTSESEQYF
TRBV10-3 | . | CAISESRVEGGGYTF
TRBV15 | . | CATSRDLYSYEQYF
TRBV9 | TRBD1 | CASSVGDRENTGELFF
TRBV5-5 | TRBD1 | CASSSGQARLYSNQPQHF
TRBV30 | . | CAWRQGGKGGYTF
TRBV3-1/TRBV3-2 | . | CASSQVGGNTEAFF
TRBV6-2/TRBV6-3 | TRBD2 | CASSSLSGGPYNEQFF
TRBV7-9 | . | CASSSQGLTGELFF
TRBV14 | TRBD1 | CASSQGQGAWETQYF
TRBV29-1 | TRBD1 | CSVGYRGPDKNIQYF
TRBV6-2/TRBV6-3 | TRBD2 | CASSEGLAPSTDTQYF
TRBV7-9 | . | CASSFWSGGGEAFF
TRBV16 | . | CASSQRTHQETQYF